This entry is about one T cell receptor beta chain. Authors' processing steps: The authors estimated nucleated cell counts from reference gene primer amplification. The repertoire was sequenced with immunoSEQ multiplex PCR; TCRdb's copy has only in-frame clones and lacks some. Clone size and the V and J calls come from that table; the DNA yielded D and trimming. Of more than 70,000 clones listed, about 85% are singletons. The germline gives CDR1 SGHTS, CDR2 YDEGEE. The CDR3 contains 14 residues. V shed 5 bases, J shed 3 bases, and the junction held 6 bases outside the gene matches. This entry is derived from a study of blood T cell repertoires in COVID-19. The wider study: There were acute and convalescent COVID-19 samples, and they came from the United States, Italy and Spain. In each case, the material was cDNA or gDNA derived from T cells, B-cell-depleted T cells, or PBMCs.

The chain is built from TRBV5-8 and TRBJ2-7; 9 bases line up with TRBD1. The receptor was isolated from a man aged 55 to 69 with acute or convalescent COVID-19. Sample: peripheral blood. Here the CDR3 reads CASRPRDRVYEQYF. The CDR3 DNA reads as TGTGCCAGCAGACCCCGGGACAGGGTCTACGAGCAGTACTTC. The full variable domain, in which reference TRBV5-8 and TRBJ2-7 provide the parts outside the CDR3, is EAGVTQSPTHLIKTRGQQATLRCSPISGHTSVYWYQQALGLGLQFLLWYDEGEERNRGNFPPRFSGRQFPNYSSELNVNALELEDSALYLCASRPRDRVYEQYFGPGTRLTVT.